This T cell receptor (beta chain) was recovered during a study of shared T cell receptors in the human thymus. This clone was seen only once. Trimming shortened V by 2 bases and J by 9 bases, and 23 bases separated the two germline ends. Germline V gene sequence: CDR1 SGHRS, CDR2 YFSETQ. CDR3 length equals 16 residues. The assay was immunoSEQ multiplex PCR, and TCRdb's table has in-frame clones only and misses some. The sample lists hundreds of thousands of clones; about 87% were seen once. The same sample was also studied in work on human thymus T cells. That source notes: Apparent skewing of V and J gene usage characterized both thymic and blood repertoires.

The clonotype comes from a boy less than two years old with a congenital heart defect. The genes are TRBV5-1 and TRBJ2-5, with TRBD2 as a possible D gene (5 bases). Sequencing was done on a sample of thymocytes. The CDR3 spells CASSLYFDKEERAQYF. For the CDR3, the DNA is TGCGCCAGCAGCTTATACTTTGACAAGGAGGAAAGAGCCCAGTACTTC.